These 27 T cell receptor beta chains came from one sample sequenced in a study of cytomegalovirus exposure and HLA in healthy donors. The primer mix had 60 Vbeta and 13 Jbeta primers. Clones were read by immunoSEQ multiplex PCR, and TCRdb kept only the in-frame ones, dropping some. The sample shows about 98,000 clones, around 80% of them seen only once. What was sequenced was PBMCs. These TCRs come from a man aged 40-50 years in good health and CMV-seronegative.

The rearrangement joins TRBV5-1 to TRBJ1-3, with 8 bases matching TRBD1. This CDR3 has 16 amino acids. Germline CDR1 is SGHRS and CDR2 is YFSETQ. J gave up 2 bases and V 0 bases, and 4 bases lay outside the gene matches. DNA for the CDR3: TGCGCCAGCAGCTTGGGGACAGGGTCTACTGGAAACACCATATATTTT. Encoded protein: CASSLGTGSTGNTIYF.

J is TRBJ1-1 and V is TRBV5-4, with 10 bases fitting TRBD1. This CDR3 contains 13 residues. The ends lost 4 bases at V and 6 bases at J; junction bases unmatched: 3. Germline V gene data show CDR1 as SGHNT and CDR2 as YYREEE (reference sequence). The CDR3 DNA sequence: TGTGCCAGCAGCCAGACAGGGGGCCCTGAAGCTTTCTTT. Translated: CASSQTGGPEAFF.

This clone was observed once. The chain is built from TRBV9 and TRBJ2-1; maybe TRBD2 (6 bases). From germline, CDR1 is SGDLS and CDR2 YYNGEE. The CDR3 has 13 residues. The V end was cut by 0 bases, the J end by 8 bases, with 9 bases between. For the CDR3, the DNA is TGTGCCAGCAGCGTAGGGGGGGTTGATGAGCAGTTCTTC. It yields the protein CASSVGGVDEQFF.

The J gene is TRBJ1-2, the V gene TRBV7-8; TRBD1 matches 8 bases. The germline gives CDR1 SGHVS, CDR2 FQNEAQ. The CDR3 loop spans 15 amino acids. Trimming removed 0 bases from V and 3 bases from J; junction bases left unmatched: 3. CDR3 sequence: CASSLARDRHYGYTF. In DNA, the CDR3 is TGTGCCAGCAGCTTAGCGCGGGACAGGCACTATGGCTACACCTTC.

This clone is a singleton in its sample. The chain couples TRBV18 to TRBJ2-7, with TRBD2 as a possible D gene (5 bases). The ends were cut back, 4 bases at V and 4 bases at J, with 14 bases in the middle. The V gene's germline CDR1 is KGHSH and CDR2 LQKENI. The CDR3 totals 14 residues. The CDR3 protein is CASSLRGRQYEQYF. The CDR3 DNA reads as TGTGCCAGCTCACTACGGGGTAGGCAATACGAGCAGTACTTC.

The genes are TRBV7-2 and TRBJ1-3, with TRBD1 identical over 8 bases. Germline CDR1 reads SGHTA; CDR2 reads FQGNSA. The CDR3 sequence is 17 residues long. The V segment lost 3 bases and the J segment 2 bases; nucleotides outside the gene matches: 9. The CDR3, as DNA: TGTGCCAGCAGCTTTTCCCCGACAGGGGCAACTGGAAACACCATATATTTT. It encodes CASSFSPTGATGNTIYF.

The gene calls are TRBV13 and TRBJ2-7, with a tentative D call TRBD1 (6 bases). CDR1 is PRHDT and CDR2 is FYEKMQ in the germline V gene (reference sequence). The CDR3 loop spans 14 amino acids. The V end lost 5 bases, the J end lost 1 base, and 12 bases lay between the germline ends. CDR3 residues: CASSARGTSYEQYF. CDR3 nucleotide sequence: TGTGCCAGCAGCGCTAGGGGGACATCCTACGAGCAGTACTTC.

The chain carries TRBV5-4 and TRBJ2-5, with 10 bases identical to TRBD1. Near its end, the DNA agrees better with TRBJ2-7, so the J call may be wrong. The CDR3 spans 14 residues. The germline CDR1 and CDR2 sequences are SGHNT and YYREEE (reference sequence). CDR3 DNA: TGTGCCAGCAGCCGGGGACAGGGGAGGGACGAGCAGTACTTC. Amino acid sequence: CASSRGQGRDEQYF.

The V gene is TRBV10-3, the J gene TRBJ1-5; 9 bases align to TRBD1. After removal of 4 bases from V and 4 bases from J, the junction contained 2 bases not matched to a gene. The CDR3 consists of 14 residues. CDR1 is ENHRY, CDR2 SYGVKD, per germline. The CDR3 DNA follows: TGTGCCATCAGTGGGGACAGGGAGAATCAGCCCCAGCATTTT. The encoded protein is CAISGDRENQPQHF.

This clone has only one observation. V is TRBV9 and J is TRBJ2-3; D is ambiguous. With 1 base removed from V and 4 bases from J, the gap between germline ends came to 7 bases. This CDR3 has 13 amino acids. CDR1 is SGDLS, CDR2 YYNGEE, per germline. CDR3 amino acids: CASSVQVSDTQYF. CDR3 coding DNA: TGTGCCAGCAGCGTACAGGTCTCAGATACGCAGTATTTT.

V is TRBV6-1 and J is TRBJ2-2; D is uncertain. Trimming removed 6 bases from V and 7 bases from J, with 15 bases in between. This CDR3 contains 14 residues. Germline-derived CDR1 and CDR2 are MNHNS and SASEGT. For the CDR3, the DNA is TGTGCCAGCAGAAAGCAAGGAGTAATCGGGGAGCTGTTTTTT. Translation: CASRKQGVIGELFF.

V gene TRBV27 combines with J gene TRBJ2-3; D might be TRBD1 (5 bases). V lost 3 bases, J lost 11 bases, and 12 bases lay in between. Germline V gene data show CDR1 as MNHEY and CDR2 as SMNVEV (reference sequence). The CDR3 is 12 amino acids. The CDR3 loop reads CASSFSGSRQYF. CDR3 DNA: TGTGCCAGCAGTTTCTCAGGGTCTAGGCAGTATTTT.

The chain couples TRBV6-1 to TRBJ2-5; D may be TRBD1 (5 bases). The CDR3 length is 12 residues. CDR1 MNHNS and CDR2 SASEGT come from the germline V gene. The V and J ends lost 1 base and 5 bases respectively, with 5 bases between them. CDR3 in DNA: TGTGCCAGCAGTGAAGAGGGGGAGACCCAGTACTTC. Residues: CASSEEGETQYF.

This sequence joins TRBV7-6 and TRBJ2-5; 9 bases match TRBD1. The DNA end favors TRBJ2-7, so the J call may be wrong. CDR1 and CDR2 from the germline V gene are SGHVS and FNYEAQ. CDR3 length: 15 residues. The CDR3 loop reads CASSPETGGLGEQYF. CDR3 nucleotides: TGTGCCAGCAGCCCAGAGACAGGGGGGTTGGGCGAGCAGTACTTC.

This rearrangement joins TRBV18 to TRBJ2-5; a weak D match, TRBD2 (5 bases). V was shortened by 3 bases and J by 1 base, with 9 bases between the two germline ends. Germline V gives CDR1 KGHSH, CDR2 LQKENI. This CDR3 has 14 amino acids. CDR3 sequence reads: CASSPSRAQETQYF. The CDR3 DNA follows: TGTGCCAGCTCACCCTCGCGGGCCCAAGAGACCCAGTACTTC.

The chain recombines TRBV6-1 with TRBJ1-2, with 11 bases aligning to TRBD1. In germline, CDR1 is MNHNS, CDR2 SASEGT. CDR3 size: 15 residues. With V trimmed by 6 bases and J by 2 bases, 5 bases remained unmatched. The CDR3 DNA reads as TGTGCCAGCAGAGGACAGGGGGCGGGAAACTATGGCTACACCTTC. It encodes CASRGQGAGNYGYTF.

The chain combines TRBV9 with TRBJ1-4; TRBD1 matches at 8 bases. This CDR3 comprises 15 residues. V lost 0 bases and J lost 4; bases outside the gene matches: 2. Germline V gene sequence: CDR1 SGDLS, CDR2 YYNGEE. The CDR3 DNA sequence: TGTGCCAGCAGCGTAGACGGGACAGGTAATGAAAAACTGTTTTTT. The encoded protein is CASSVDGTGNEKLFF.

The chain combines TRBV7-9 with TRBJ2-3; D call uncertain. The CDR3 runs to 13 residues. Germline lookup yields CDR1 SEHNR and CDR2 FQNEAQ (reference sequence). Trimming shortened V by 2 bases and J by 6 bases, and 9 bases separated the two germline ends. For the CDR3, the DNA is TGTGCCAGCAGCTTAACCCAACTTGATACGCAGTATTTT. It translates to CASSLTQLDTQYF.

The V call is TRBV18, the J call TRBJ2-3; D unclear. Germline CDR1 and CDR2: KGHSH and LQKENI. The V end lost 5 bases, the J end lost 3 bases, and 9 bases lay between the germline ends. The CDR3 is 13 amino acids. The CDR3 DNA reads TGTGCCAGCTCAGGGCAGCAAACAGATACGCAGTATTTT. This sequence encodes CASSGQQTDTQYF. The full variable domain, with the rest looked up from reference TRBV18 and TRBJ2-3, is NAGVMQNPRHLVRRRGQEARLRCSPMKGHSHVYWYRQLPEEGLKFMVYLQKENIIDESGMPKERFSAEFPKEGPSILRIQQVVRGDSAAYFCASSGQQTDTQYFGPGTRLTVL.

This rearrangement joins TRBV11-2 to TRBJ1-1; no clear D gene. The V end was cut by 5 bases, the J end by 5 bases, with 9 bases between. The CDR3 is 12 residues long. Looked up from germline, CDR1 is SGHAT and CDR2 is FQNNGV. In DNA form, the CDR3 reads TGTGCCAGCAGCCCTTTTACTACTGAAGCTTTCTTT. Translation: CASSPFTTEAFF. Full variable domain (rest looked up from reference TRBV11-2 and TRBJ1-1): EAGVAQSPRYKIIEKRQSVAFWCNPISGHATLYWYQQILGQGPKLLIQFQNNGVVDDSQLPKDRFSAERLKGVDSTLKIQPAKLEDSAVYLCASSPFTTEAFFGQGTRLTVV.

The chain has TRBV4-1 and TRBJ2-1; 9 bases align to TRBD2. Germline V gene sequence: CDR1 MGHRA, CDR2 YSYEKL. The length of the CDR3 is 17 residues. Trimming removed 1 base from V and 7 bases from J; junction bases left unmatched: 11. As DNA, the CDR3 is TGCGCCAGCAGCCAAGCTAATTTGGGCGGGGGGGAGAATGAGCAGTTCTTC. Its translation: CASSQANLGGGENEQFF.

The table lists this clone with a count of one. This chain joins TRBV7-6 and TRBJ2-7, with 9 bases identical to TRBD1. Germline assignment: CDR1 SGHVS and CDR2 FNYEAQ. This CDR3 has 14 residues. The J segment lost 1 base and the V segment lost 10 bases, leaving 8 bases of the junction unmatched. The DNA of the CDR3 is TGTGCCACCTCCCGGGACAGGGATTCCTACGAGCAGTACTTC. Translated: CATSRDRDSYEQYF.

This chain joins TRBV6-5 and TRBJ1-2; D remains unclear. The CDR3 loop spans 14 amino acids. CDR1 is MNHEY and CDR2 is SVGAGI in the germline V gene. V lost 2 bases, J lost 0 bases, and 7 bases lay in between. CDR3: CASSYDITNYGYTF. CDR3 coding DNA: TGTGCCAGCAGTTACGACATTACTAACTATGGCTACACCTTC.

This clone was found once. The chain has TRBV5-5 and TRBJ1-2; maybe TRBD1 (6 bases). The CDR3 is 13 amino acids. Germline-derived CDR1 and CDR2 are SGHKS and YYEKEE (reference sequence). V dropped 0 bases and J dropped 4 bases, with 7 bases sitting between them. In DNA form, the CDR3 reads TGTGCCAGCAGCTTGGACAGGGCCTATGGCTACACCTTC. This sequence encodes CASSLDRAYGYTF.

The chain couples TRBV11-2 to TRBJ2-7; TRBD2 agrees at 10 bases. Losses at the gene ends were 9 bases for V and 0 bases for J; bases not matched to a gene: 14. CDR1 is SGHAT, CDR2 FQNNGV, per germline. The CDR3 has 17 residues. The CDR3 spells CASRGISSGGLSYEQYF. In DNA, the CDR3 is TGTGCCAGTCGGGGCATATCTAGCGGGGGTCTCTCCTACGAGCAGTACTTC.

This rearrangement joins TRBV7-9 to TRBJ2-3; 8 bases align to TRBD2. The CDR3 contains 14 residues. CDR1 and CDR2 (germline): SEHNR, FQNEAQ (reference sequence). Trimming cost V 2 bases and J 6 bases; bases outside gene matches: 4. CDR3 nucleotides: TGTGCCAGCAGCTTACCGGGGGGGGCGGATACGCAGTATTTT. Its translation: CASSLPGGADTQYF.

DNA for the CDR3: TGTGCCAGCAGCTTAGAAGCAGGGGTCTACGAGCAGTACTTC. It is translated as CASSLEAGVYEQYF. V and J are TRBV11-2 and TRBJ2-7; maybe TRBD1 (6 bases). CDR1 and CDR2 from the germline V gene are SGHAT and FQNNGV. This CDR3 region has 14 residues. The V and J ends lost 0 bases and 3 bases respectively, with 9 bases between them.